The 24 T cell receptor beta chains given below trace back to one sample, sequenced in a study of blood T cell repertoires in COVID-19. Data came from immunoSEQ multiplex PCR; TCRdb stores just in-frame clones and leaves some out. The table has fewer than 150,000 clones, under 90% seen once. Sequenced sample: PBMCs or T cells enriched from blood (not recorded which). These receptors came from a woman aged 18-29 years who had been exposed to COVID-19.

This clone was observed once. The chain combines TRBV19 with TRBJ2-1; TRBD2 matches at 10 bases. J lost 5 bases, V lost 8 bases, and 21 bases had no gene match. Germline loops: CDR1 LNHDA, CDR2 SQIVND (reference sequence). The CDR3 has 19 amino acids. The DNA for the CDR3 is TGTGCCAGTCATATGTCCCGGGGGATAGCGGGAGGCGGGGACAATGAGCAGTTCTTC. It encodes CASHMSRGIAGGGDNEQFF.

The chain has TRBV20-1 and TRBJ2-7; D is unresolved. From germline, CDR1 is DFQATT and CDR2 SNEGSKA (reference sequence). V was shortened by 3 bases and J by 4 bases, with 7 bases between the two germline ends. The length of the CDR3 is 11 residues. CDR3 nucleotide sequence: TGCAGTGCTAGGAGAGAATACGAGCAGTACTTC. This gives the protein CSARREYEQYF.

The chain has TRBV9 and TRBJ2-1, with 13 nucleotides matching TRBD2. CDR1 SGDLS and CDR2 YYNGEE come from the germline V gene. The V and J ends lost 3 bases and 5 bases, in that order; junction bases with no gene match: 2. This CDR3 comprises 15 residues. The CDR3 loop reads CASSAGLAGNNEQFF. The CDR3, as DNA: TGTGCCAGCAGCGCGGGACTAGCGGGGAACAATGAGCAGTTCTTC.

The V and J genes are TRBV6-1 and TRBJ2-7, with D possibly TRBD2 on 5 matching bases. Trimming stripped 2 bases from V and 8 bases from J, with 13 bases between. The CDR3 runs 13 residues. CDR1 is MNHNS, CDR2 SASEGT, per germline. The CDR3 DNA reads as TGTGCCAGCAGTGAATTCCCCGAGCGGAAGCAGTACTTC. It translates to CASSEFPERKQYF.

This clone was counted once. This chain joins TRBV6-1 and TRBJ2-7; 11 nucleotides match TRBD2. Per germline, CDR1 MNHNS and CDR2 SASEGT. V dropped 3 bases and J dropped 5; count of bases not matched to a gene: 6. This CDR3 has 15 amino acids. The CDR3 protein is CASSDPGLAGNEQYF. The CDR3 nucleotides read TGTGCCAGCAGTGACCCAGGACTAGCGGGTAACGAGCAGTACTTC.

The chain recombines TRBV2 with TRBJ2-1; 10 nucleotides line up with TRBD2. Germline V gene data show CDR1 as SNHLY and CDR2 as FYNNEI. The CDR3 covers 14 residues. V lost 8 bases, J lost 4 bases, and 5 bases stayed unmatched. The CDR3 here is CASLRTSGYNEQFF. The CDR3 bases are TGTGCCAGCCTTAGGACTAGCGGATACAATGAGCAGTTCTTC.

CDR3 residues: CAWSSGFNQPQHF. Here the CDR3 DNA reads TGTGCCTGGAGTTCAGGGTTTAACCAGCCCCAGCATTTT. The chain joins TRBV30 to TRBJ1-5; D possibly corresponds to TRBD1 (5 bases). The CDR3 consists of 13 residues. V was clipped by 2 bases and J by 7 bases, with 12 bases between them. The V gene's germline CDR1 is GTSNPN and CDR2 SVGIG (reference sequence).

Ten or more counts support this clone. The rearrangement joins TRBV13 to TRBJ2-3, with D tentatively TRBD2 (7 bases). Germline CDR1 PRHDT, CDR2 FYEKMQ (reference sequence). The CDR3 is 15 amino acids. V was trimmed by 0 bases and J by 2 bases, leaving 9 bases between them. The CDR3 spells CASSLGGGVTDTQYF. CDR3 DNA: TGTGCCAGCAGCTTAGGAGGGGGGGTCACAGATACGCAGTATTTT.

This chain links TRBV5-6 with TRBJ1-1, with 8 bases that match TRBD1. Germline V gene data show CDR1 as SGHDT and CDR2 as YYEEEE. V lost 3 bases, J lost 10 bases, and 11 bases stayed unmatched. This CDR3 has 14 residues. In DNA form, the CDR3 reads TGTGCCAGCAGCTACGGGACAGGAGGTTTTCGAGCTTTCTTT. This encodes CASSYGTGGFRAFF.

The chain couples TRBV2 to TRBJ1-2, with unresolved D. Trimming cost V 5 bases and J 2 bases, with 15 bases left between them. Germline V CDR1 and CDR2: SNHLY, FYNNEI. This CDR3 is 15 amino acids long. The CDR3 DNA sequence: TGTGCCAGCAGTAGTGTGGCAGGCTCAAACTATGGCTACACCTTC. As protein: CASSSVAGSNYGYTF.

The chain has TRBV27 and TRBJ2-1; a possible D gene is TRBD2 (6 bases). The V gene lost 3 bases and the J gene lost 5 bases, with 17 bases spanning the gap. Germline CDR1 and CDR2: MNHEY and SMNVEV (reference sequence). There are 16 residues in the CDR3. CDR3 nucleotide sequence: TGTGCCAGCAGTTTGATCGGGAGTGGGGAACACAATGAGCAGTTCTTC. Translating it yields CASSLIGSGEHNEQFF.

The chain links TRBV14 to TRBJ2-7, with 7 bases fitting TRBD1. The CDR3 is 14 amino acids. V shed 1 base and J 4 bases; nucleotides not matched to a gene: 4. Germline assignment: CDR1 SGHDN and CDR2 FVKESK. The CDR3: CASSQVRGLYEQYF. CDR3 DNA: TGTGCCAGCAGCCAAGTGAGGGGGCTGTACGAGCAGTACTTC. Filled out from reference TRBV14 and TRBJ2-7, the complete variable domain reads EAGVTQFPSHSVIEKGQTVTLRCDPISGHDNLYWYRRVMGKEIKFLLHFVKESKQDESGMPNNRFLAERTGGTYSTLKVQPAELEDSGVYFCASSQVRGLYEQYFGPGTRLTVT.

J is TRBJ2-1 and V is TRBV19; tentative D call: TRBD1 (5 bases). The CDR3 runs to 15 residues. Looked up from germline, CDR1 is LNHDA and CDR2 is SQIVND (reference sequence). V was cut by 3 bases and J by 1 base, with 10 bases left in between. In DNA, the CDR3 is TGTGCCAGTAGTATTCCCCAGGGTTCCTACAATGAGCAGTTCTTC. The encoded protein is CASSIPQGSYNEQFF.

The chain uses TRBV14 and TRBJ1-1, with TRBD1 matching 8 bases. Trimming took 0 bases from V and 11 from J; bases not matched to a gene: 5. CDR1 and CDR2 from the germline V gene are SGHDN and FVKESK. This CDR3 is 13 amino acids long. The chain's CDR3 is CASSQDWTGTAFF. In DNA form, the CDR3 reads TGTGCCAGCAGCCAAGATTGGACAGGGACGGCTTTCTTT.

This chain uses TRBV28 with TRBJ2-7; 11 bases are shared with TRBD1. The CDR3 covers 16 residues. The germline CDR1 and CDR2 sequences are MDHEN and SYDVKM. V shed 1 base and J 7 bases; nucleotides not matched to a gene: 9. CDR3 sequence: CASSLFGTGGDWEQYF. The CDR3 bases are TGTGCCAGCAGTTTATTTGGGACAGGGGGAGATTGGGAGCAGTACTTC.

The V and J genes are TRBV7-2 and TRBJ1-5; D remains unclear. Germline V CDR1 and CDR2: SGHTA, FQGNSA. Trimming stripped 0 bases from V and 7 bases from J, with 7 bases between. CDR3 length: 13 residues. CDR3: CASSLASSQPQHF. In nucleotides, the CDR3 is TGTGCCAGCAGCTTAGCATCGTCGCAGCCCCAGCATTTT.

This clone was counted once. V is TRBV3-1 (or the pseudogene TRBV3-2) and J is TRBJ2-7; TRBD1 matches at 10 bases. J lost 8 bases, V lost 4 bases, and 8 bases had no gene match. This CDR3 is 14 amino acids long. Per germline, CDR1 LGHDT and CDR2 YNNKEL (reference sequence). CDR3 in amino acids: CASSPLGQGGKQYF. The CDR3 DNA is TGTGCCAGCAGCCCCCTAGGACAGGGGGGGAAGCAGTACTTC.

V usage is TRBV6-9 and J usage is TRBJ2-7; TRBD2 matches 8 bases. Germline V lookup: CDR1 MNHGY, CDR2 SVAAGI. V lost 0 bases, J lost 3 bases, and 4 bases stayed unmatched. This CDR3 is 15 amino acids long. The CDR3 reads CASSYSPSGHYEQYF. DNA of the CDR3: TGTGCCAGCAGTTATTCACCTAGCGGGCACTACGAGCAGTACTTC.

The rearrangement joins TRBV21-1 to TRBJ1-1; the DNA was not used to check the table's D call, TRBD1. TRBV21-1 is a documented pseudogene. This CDR3 region has 15 residues. The chain's CDR3 is CASSRPGVENTEAFF. CDR3 nucleotides: TGTGCCAGCAGCAGACCAGGGGTTGAGAACACTGAAGCTTTCTTT.

The table lists this clone with a few counts. V and J are TRBV28 and TRBJ1-6; the D is unclear. V was shortened by 2 bases and J by 12 bases, with 14 bases between the two germline ends. The length of the CDR3 is 14 residues. Looked up from germline, CDR1 is MDHEN and CDR2 is SYDVKM. CDR3 loop: CASSLMYGQQPLHF. The CDR3 bases are TGTGCCAGCAGTTTAATGTATGGGCAGCAACCCCTCCACTTT.

The rearrangement links TRBV5-6 to TRBJ2-2; possibly TRBD2 for D (6 bases). V lost 3 bases to trimming and J lost 5 bases, with 17 bases between them. The germline CDR1 and CDR2 sequences are SGHDT and YYEEEE. This CDR3 spans 16 amino acids. CDR3 region: CASSSREAGATGELFF. As DNA, the CDR3 is TGTGCCAGCAGCTCAAGGGAAGCGGGTGCGACCGGGGAGCTGTTTTTT.

The CDR3 nucleotides read TGTGCCATCAGTACGTCAGGGGGAGGTCAGCCCCAGCATTTT. Protein product: CAISTSGGGQPQHF. The J gene is TRBJ1-5, the V gene TRBV10-3, with TRBD1 identical over 7 bases. In germline, CDR1 is ENHRY, CDR2 SYGVKD. V shed 5 bases and J 6 bases; nucleotides not matched to a gene: 7. This CDR3 is built from 14 residues.

The chain employs TRBV2 and TRBJ2-7; 9 nucleotides agree with TRBD2. CDR3 length: 15 amino acids. V lost 8 bases, J lost 4 bases, and 12 bases stayed unmatched. Germline V lookup: CDR1 SNHLY, CDR2 FYNNEI. CDR3 DNA sequence: TGTGCCAGCGGCGGGGGGCGCGGGAGGGTTTACGAGCAGTACTTC. Its translation: CASGGGRGRVYEQYF.

This chain uses TRBV2 with TRBJ2-1; TRBD2 matches 9 bases. CDR1 and CDR2 (germline): SNHLY, FYNNEI. With V trimmed by 8 bases and J by 5 bases, 10 bases remained unmatched. The CDR3 covers 15 residues. The CDR3 spells CASPKRTSAHNEQFF. The CDR3 DNA sequence: TGTGCCAGCCCGAAAAGGACTAGCGCCCACAATGAGCAGTTCTTC.